This TCR beta chain originates from a study of T cell repertoires in cytomegalovirus infection. This clonotype was seen only a few times. Trimming stripped 4 bases from V and 8 bases from J, with 20 bases between. Germline loops: CDR1 MGHRA, CDR2 YSYEKL. The length of the CDR3 is 15 residues. A single record per CDR3 protein comes from TCRdb applying MiXCR to the reads. The sample consists of about 260,000 distinct CDR3 sequences, around 13% of them appearing once. The sequence was obtained from a human donor in good health (CMV status not recorded). Some clones in this sample may be carry-over from other donors' samples. The gene calls are TRBV4-1 and TRBJ1-1; D is unclear. The sequenced sample was PBMCs. CDR3 nucleotides: TGCGCCAGCAGCCCCCCAAACTCGCTCGAGGAAGAAGCTTTCTTT. Amino acids: CASSPPNSLEEEAFF.